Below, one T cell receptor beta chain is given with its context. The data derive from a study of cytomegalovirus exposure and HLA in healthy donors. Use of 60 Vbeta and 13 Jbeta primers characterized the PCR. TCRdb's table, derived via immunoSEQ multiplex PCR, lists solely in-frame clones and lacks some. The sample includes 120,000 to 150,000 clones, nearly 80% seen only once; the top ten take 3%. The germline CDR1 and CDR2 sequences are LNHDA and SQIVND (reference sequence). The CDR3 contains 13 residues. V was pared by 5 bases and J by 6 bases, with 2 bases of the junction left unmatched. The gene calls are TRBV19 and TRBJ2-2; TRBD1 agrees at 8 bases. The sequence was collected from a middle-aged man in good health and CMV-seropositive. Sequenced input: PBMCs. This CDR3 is CASSPDRAGELFF. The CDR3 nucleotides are TGTGCCAGTAGTCCGGACAGGGCCGGGGAGCTGTTTTTT.